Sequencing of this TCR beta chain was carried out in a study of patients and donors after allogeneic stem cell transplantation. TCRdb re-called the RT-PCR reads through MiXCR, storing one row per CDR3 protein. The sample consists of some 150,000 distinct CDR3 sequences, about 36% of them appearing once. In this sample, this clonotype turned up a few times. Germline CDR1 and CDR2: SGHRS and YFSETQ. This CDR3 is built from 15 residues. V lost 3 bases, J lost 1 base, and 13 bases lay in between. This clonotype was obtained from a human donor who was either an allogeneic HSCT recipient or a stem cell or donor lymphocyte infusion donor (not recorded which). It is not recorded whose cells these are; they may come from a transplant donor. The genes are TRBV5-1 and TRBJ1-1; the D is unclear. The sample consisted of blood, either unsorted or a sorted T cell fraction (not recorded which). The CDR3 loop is CASSSLGSGNTEAFF. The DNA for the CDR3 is TGCGCCAGCAGCTCCCTGGGATCAGGGAACACTGAAGCTTTCTTT.